This T cell receptor (beta chain) comes out of a study of cytomegalovirus exposure and HLA in healthy donors. Study-wide points: Per published reports, the classifier diagnosed cytomegalovirus status with high specificity and sensitivity.

Primers included in the PCR were 60 Vbeta and 13 Jbeta primers. Profiled with immunoSEQ multiplex PCR; TCRdb holds only in-frame clones, not every one. The data hold roughly 200,000 clones, with 70% to 90% observed a single time. Note on this clone: Its antigen is currently unknown.

This CDR3 has 13 amino acids. Germline V CDR1 and CDR2: SGHTA, FQGNSA. The V end was cut by 5 bases, the J end by 5 bases, with 12 bases between. The sample taken for sequencing was PBMCs. This receptor was identified in a woman aged 50 to 60 in good health and CMV-seronegative. The gene calls are TRBV7-2 and TRBJ1-2; D is possibly TRBD1 (6 bases). CDR3 residues: CASSPDGQYGYTF. As DNA, the CDR3 is TGTGCCAGCAGCCCGGACGGACAGTATGGCTACACCTTC.